This entry lists 3 T cell receptor beta chains sequenced from one sample in a study of cytomegalovirus exposure and HLA in healthy donors. PCR involved 60 Vbeta and 13 Jbeta primers. Method: immunoSEQ multiplex PCR; TCRdb's copy keeps in-frame clones and lacks some. Its clone listing holds about 43,000 clones. The specimen was PBMCs. These receptors were taken from a woman aged 25-40 years in good health and CMV-seronegative.

The rearrangement uses TRBV28 and TRBJ1-2; no definite D call. V lost 8 bases and J lost 2, with 9 bases in between. The germline V gene has CDR1 MDHEN and CDR2 SYDVKM. This CDR3 region has 12 residues. CDR3 DNA: TGTGCCAGCCACGGGGTGAACTATGGCTACACCTTC. It is translated as CASHGVNYGYTF.

The rearrangement links TRBV4-1 to TRBJ1-2, with 8 bases matching TRBD1. This CDR3 has 14 amino acids. V was clipped by 2 bases and J by 7 bases; unmatched bases: 6. CDR1 is MGHRA, CDR2 YSYEKL, per germline. This chain's CDR3 is CASSQPQGAPGYTF. The CDR3, as DNA: TGCGCCAGCAGCCAACCCCAGGGGGCGCCTGGCTACACCTTC.

The rearrangement links TRBV6-5 to TRBJ1-4, with a possible D match to TRBD1 (5 bases). The germline gives CDR1 MNHEY, CDR2 SVGAGI. V was clipped by 6 bases and J by 7 bases, with 18 bases between them. This CDR3 is 15 amino acids long. The CDR3 DNA reads TGTGCCAGCAGATCCCAGGGACTATTGATTGAAAAACTGTTTTTT. This encodes CASRSQGLLIEKLFF.